The present entry profiles one TCR beta chain with its context. The antigen is unknown. Germline CDR1 KGHSH, CDR2 LQKENI. Trimming shortened V by 3 bases and J by 0 bases, and 14 bases separated the two germline ends. CDR3 size: 16 residues. The sample is drawn from a study of OX40 agonist ivuxolimab in advanced cancers. Study in general: Patients received the agonistic anti-OX40 (CD134) antibody ivuxolimab.

Sequencing was performed with immunoSEQ multiplex PCR; in TCRdb, only in-frame clones are kept and a portion is missing. The sample shows around 97,000 clones, around 85% of them seen only once. Study observations and caveats: At 0.1 to 3.0 mg/kg, CD4+ and CD8+ blood T cells expanded clonally by week 6.

Cycle 7 day 1, cycle 4 day 1, and baseline were the timepoints at which blood was sampled. The receptor comes from an adult with an advanced solid tumor such as melanoma, head and neck, liver or kidney cancer. Material: CD4+ or CD8+ T cells sorted from blood, obtained in a trial of the OX40 agonist ivuxolimab. This chain joins TRBV18 and TRBJ1-1; the D gene is possibly TRBD1 (6 bases). The CDR3 sequence is CASSPYRGGMNTEAFF. The CDR3 DNA reads TGTGCCAGCTCACCGTATAGGGGGGGAATGAACACTGAAGCTTTCTTT.